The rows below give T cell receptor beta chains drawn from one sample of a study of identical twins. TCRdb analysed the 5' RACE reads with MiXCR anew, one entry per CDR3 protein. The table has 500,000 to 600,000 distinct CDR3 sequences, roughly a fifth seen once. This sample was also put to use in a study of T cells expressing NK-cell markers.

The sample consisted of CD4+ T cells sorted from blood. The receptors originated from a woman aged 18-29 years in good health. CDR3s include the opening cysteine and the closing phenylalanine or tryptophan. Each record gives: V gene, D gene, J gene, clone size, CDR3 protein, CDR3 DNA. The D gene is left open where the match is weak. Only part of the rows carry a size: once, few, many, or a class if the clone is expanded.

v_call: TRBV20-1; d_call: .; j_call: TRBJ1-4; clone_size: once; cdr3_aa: CSAQDRATNEKLFF; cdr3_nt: TGCAGTGCCCAGGACAGAGCAACTAATGAAAAACTGTTTTTT
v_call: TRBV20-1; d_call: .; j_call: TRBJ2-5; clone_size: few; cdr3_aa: CSALGQSQETQYF; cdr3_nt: TGCAGTGCTCTCGGACAGTCCCAAGAGACCCAGTACTTC
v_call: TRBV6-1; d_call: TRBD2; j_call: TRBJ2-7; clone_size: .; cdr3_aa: CASSRYGSGSPPLYEQYF; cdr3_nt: TGTGCCAGCAGTCGTTATGGTAGCGGGAGTCCCCCGTTGTACGAGCAGTACTTC
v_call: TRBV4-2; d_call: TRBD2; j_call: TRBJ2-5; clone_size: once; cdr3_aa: CASSQNAGGQWETQYF; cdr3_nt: TGTGCCAGCAGCCAAAACGCGGGGGGCCAGTGGGAGACCCAGTACTTC
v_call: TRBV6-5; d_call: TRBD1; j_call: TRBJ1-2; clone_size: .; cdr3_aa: CASIPGGSGYTF; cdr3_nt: TGTGCCAGCATTCCAGGGGGCTCTGGCTACACCTTC
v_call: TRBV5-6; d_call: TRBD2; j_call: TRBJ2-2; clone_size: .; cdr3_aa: CASSTMGLAGAAGELFF; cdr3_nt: TGTGCCAGCAGCACCATGGGACTAGCGGGAGCAGCCGGGGAGCTGTTTTTT
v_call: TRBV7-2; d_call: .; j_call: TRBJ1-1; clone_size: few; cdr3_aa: CASSSRPMPQNTEAFF; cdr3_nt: TGTGCCAGCAGCTCGCGACCCATGCCACAGAACACTGAAGCTTTCTTT
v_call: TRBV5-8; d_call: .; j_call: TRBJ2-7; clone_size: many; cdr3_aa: CASSRDGSYEQYF; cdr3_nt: TGTGCCAGCAGCCGGGACGGATCCTACGAGCAGTACTTC
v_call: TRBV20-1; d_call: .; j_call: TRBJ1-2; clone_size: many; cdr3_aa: CSARDLTAGYGYTF; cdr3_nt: TGCAGTGCTAGAGATCTAACGGCTGGCTATGGCTACACCTTC
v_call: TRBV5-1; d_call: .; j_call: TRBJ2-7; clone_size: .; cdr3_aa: CASSSRRQESYEQYF; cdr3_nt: TGCGCCAGCAGCTCCCGGAGACAGGAGAGCTACGAGCAGTACTTC
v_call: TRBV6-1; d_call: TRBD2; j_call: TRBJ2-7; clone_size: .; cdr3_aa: CASSDTSGGFPYEQYF; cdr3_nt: TGTGCCAGCAGTGACACTAGCGGGGGATTTCCCTACGAGCAGTACTTC
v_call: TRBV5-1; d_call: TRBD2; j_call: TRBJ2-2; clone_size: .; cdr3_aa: CASSLDGGRAGELFF; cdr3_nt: TGCGCCAGCAGCTTGGATGGCGGGAGGGCCGGGGAGCTGTTTTTT
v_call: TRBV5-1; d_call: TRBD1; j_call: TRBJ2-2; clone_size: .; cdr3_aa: CASSLGQGVGELFF; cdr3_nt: TGCGCCAGCAGCTTGGGACAGGGTGTCGGGGAGCTGTTTTTT
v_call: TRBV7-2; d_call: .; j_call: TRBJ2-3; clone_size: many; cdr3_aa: CASTRTGLATDTQYF; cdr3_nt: TGTGCCAGCACCCGTACGGGACTGGCCACAGATACGCAGTATTTT
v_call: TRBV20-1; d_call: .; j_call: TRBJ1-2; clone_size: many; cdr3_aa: CSARTSGGGGYTF; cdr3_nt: TGCAGTGCTAGGACGTCGGGGGGTGGAGGCTACACCTTC
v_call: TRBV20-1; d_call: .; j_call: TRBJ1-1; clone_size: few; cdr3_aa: CSARSGGRTEAFF; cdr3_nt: TGCAGTGCTAGATCCGGGGGCAGGACTGAAGCTTTCTTT
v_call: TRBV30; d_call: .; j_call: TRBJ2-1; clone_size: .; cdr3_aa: CARAAYNEQFF; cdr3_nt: TGTGCCCGGGCTGCCTACAATGAGCAGTTCTTC
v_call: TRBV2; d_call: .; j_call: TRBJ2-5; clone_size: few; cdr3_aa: CASSERRMQETQYF; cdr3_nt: TGTGCCAGCAGTGAACGGCGGATGCAAGAGACCCAGTACTTC
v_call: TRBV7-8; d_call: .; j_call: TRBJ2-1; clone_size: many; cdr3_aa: CATASRGNEQFF; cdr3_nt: TGTGCCACCGCCTCCCGGGGCAATGAGCAGTTCTTC
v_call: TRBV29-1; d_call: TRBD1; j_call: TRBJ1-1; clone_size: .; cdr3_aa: CSVGGTEEAFF; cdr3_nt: TGCAGCGTCGGGGGGACAGAGGAAGCTTTCTTT
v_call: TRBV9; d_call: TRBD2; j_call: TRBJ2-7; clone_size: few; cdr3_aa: CASSVQPSGDYEQYF; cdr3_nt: TGTGCCAGCAGCGTACAGCCTAGCGGGGACTACGAGCAGTACTTC
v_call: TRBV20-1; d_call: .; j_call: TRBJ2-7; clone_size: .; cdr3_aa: CSANPAGAGEQYF; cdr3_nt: TGCAGTGCCAACCCGGCGGGGGCAGGCGAGCAGTACTTC
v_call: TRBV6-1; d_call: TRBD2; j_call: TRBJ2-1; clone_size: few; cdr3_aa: CASSRGLAGWNEQFF; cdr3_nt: TGTGCCAGCAGTCGCGGACTAGCGGGCTGGAATGAGCAGTTCTTC
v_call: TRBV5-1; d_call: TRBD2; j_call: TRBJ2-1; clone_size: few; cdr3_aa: CASSLMSGGPHYNEQFF; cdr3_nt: TGCGCCAGCAGCTTGATGAGCGGGGGACCCCACTACAATGAGCAGTTCTTC
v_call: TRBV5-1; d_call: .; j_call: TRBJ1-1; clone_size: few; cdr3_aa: CASSQDMGTEAFF; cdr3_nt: TGCGCCAGCAGCCAAGACATGGGGACTGAAGCTTTCTTT
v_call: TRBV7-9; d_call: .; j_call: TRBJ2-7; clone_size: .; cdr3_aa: CASSFGDNSYEQYF; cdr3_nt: TGTGCCAGCAGCTTTGGGGACAACTCCTACGAGCAGTACTTC
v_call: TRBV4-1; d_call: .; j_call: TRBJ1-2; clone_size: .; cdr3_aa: CASSQTTANYGYTF; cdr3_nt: TGCGCCAGCAGCCAGACCACAGCTAACTATGGCTACACCTTC
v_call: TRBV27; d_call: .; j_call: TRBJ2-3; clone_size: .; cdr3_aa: CASSSLGRTDTQYF; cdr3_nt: TGTGCCAGCAGTTCCTTGGGGCGCACAGATACGCAGTATTTT
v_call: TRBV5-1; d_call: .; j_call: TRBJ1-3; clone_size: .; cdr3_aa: CASSHPFDSQAGNTIYF; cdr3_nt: TGCGCCAGCAGCCATCCCTTCGACTCTCAGGCTGGAAACACCATATATTTT